This T cell receptor beta chain was found in a study of vaccination and CD4 T cells after COVID-19. Overall study findings and caveats: Spike mono-reactivity was shown by 304 of 307 vaccine-specific clones in convalescent patients.

Sequence data for DNA of cultured CD4+ T cells were generated by the Oncomine TCR Beta short-read assay. Each CDR3 protein gets one entry after TCRdb re-called the PCR reads with MiXCR. This sample has roughly 4,800 distinct CDR3 sequences, with 60% found just once. The treatment here: roughly 10-day PBMC culture with coronavirus spike peptide pools or control peptides (ViraFEST assay). Gathering of the CD4+ T cells, from the unexposed donor, took place before the COVID-19 pandemic (2011-2018). ViraFEST relied on peptide pools to expand antigen-specific T cells; the TCRs were sequenced afterward. The authors swapped half the medium for fresh IL-2 medium on days 3 and 7. The CDR3 spans 16 residues. Germline trimming cut 5 bases from V and 7 bases from J; bases unmatched to any gene: 11. The V gene's germline CDR1 is SEHNR and CDR2 FQNEAQ (reference sequence). This clonotype was found a few times. What it binds is not known.

The rearrangement links TRBV7-9 to TRBJ1-5; the match to TRBD1 covers 10 bases. What was sequenced was CD4+ T cells from blood, cultured in vitro. The TCR sequence derives from a human donor in good health. CDR3 sequence: CASSPFAGTGVQPQHF. CDR3 nucleotide sequence: TGTGCCAGCAGCCCATTTGCCGGGACAGGGGTCCAGCCCCAGCATTTT.